The clone carrying this TCR beta chain was seen a few times. These data originate in a study of human T cells and chemical hapten exposure. Time point reported: pre-sensitization, week 0. Treatment in this sample: therapeutic diphenylcyclopropenone sensitization with weekly scalp DPC. TCRdb independently ran MiXCR on the RACE reads; one entry per CDR3 protein. The sample holds roughly 110,000 distinct CDR3 sequences, less than 15% seen once. Trimming cost V 2 bases and J 2 bases, with 10 bases left between them. This CDR3 spans 16 amino acids. Germline loops: CDR1 MDHEN, CDR2 SYDVKM. The rearrangement links TRBV28 to TRBJ2-6; D possibly corresponds to TRBD1 (5 bases). This clonotype was sampled from a woman between 50 and 59 years old with alopecia areata. Some clones in this sample may be carry-over from other donors' samples. The starting material was whole blood, obtained in connection with sensitization to the hapten diphenylcyclopropenone (DPC). CDR3 coding DNA: TGTGCCAGCAGTTTAACAGGTTCTGCTGGGGCCAACGTCCTGACTTTC. This sequence encodes CASSLTGSAGANVLTF.